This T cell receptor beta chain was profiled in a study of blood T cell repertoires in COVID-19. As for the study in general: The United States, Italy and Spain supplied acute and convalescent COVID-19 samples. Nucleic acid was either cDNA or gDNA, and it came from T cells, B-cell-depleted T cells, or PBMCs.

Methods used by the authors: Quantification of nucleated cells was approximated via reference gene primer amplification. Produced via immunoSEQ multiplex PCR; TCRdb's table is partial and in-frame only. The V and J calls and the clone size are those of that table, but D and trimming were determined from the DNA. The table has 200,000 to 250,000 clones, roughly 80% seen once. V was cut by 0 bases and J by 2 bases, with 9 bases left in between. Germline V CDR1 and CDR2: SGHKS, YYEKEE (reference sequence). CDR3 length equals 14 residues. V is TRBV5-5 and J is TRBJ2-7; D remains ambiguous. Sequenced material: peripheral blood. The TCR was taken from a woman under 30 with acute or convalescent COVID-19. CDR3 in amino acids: CASSLGRLTYEQYF. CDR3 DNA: TGTGCCAGCAGCTTGGGTCGCCTAACCTACGAGCAGTACTTC.